This T cell receptor (beta chain) appears in the sequencing data of a study of a mutant IDH1 vaccine in newly diagnosed glioma. Across the study: Administration of eight vaccinations to patients took place in weeks 1, 3, 5, 7, 11, 15, 19, 23. Initiation of the vaccine course occurred 4-6 weeks after radiotherapy alone, or alongside temozolomide cycles. It was radiotherapy, temozolomide, or both that patients received previously, with most receiving both.

Data came from immunoSEQ multiplex PCR; TCRdb stores just in-frame clones and leaves some out. The sample consists of about 38,000 clones, 70% to 80% of them appearing once. Time point meaning: week 5, during vaccination. A single vaccine dose contained 300 ug of mutant IDH1 20-mer peptide, and topical imiquimod was used with it. Comment on this clone: No antigen is known for it.

V lost 9 bases to trimming and J lost 6 bases; unmatched junction nucleotides: 11. The CDR3 is 14 residues long. CDR1 and CDR2 from the germline V gene are LNHDA and SQIVND (reference sequence). The TCR sequence derives from a man aged 40-49 years with glioma. The chain joins TRBV19 to TRBJ1-5; TRBD1 matches at 7 bases. The sequencing here drew on PBMCs, taken from a glioma patient whose treatment included an IDH1 peptide vaccine. CDR3 nucleotides: TGTGCCAGCACCTCACAGGGGTCAGGTCAGCCCCAGCATTTT. Translating gives CASTSQGSGQPQHF.